The rows below give T cell receptor beta chains drawn from one sample of a study of blood T cells in healthy people across ages. TCRdb reanalysed the 5' RACE reads using MiXCR and keeps one entry per CDR3 protein. The sample consists of some 1 million distinct CDR3 sequences, under 45% of them appearing once. The specimen sequenced was blood. The receptors come from a woman in her sixties in good health. Each CDR3 is given with its conserved first and last residue. A D gene is named only where the DNA matches it firmly. Rows give clone size only sometimes, using once, few, many, or a class for an expanded clone.

. | TRBD2 | TRBJ2-7 | TRBV2 | CASSANSGRNSYEQYF | TGTGCCAGCAGTGCGAATAGCGGGAGGAACTCCTACGAGCAGTACTTC
many | . | TRBJ2-5 | TRBV10-3 | CAISDADHQETQYF | TGTGCCATCAGTGACGCGGATCACCAAGAGACCCAGTACTTC
. | . | TRBJ2-1 | TRBV4-2 | CASSRESSLNEQFF | TGTGCCAGCAGCCGAGAATCTAGCCTTAATGAGCAGTTCTTC
. | . | TRBJ2-2 | TRBV12-3/TRBV12-4 | CASSMTTGELFF | TGTGCCAGCAGCATGACCACCGGGGAGCTGTTTTTT
. | . | TRBJ2-1 | TRBV27 | CASSLSASPTSYNEQFF | TGTGCCAGCAGTTTATCGGCCAGCCCAACCTCCTACAATGAGCAGTTCTTC
. | . | TRBJ2-5 | TRBV6-1 | CASSEALIQETQYF | TGTGCCAGCAGTGAAGCGCTCATCCAAGAGACCCAGTACTTC
few | TRBD1 | TRBJ2-5 | TRBV27 | CASRRRDRGAGETQYF | TGTGCCAGCAGACGCCGGGACAGGGGTGCGGGAGAGACCCAGTACTTC
once | TRBD1 | TRBJ2-7 | TRBV6-6 | CASSYLGQGRDEQYF | TGTGCCAGCAGTTACTTGGGACAGGGTAGGGACGAGCAGTACTTC
many | . | TRBJ2-1 | TRBV6-1 | CASSESFGGEQFF | TGTGCCAGCAGTGAATCGTTTGGGGGTGAGCAGTTCTTC
few | . | TRBJ2-1 | TRBV20-1 | CSARNAYNEQFF | TGCAGTGCTAGGAACGCATACAATGAGCAGTTCTTC
. | . | TRBJ2-7 | TRBV20-1 | CSARASGFHSYEQYF | TGCAGTGCTAGAGCCTCGGGATTCCACTCCTACGAGCAGTACTTC
many | . | TRBJ2-7 | TRBV14 | CASSQTGSTYEQYF | TGTGCCAGCAGCCAAACCGGATCCACCTACGAGCAGTACTTC
. | . | TRBJ2-7 | TRBV9 | CASSPRTADLEQYF | TGTGCCAGCAGCCCACGGACCGCCGACCTCGAGCAGTACTTC
many | . | TRBJ2-5 | TRBV5-5 | CASSFALQETQYF | TGTGCCAGCAGCTTTGCCTTACAAGAGACCCAGTACTTC
. | . | TRBJ1-1 | TRBV7-8 | CASSLAGDLRAFF | TGTGCCAGCAGCTTAGCGGGGGATCTACGGGCTTTCTTT
. | . | TRBJ2-2 | TRBV12-3/TRBV12-4 | CASSFLRDTGELFF | TGTGCCAGCAGTTTTCTGAGGGACACCGGGGAGCTGTTTTTT
few | . | TRBJ2-7 | TRBV5-1 | CASSNGLAPDSEQYF | TGCGCCAGCAGCAATGGTCTCGCCCCCGACTCCGAGCAGTACTTC
. | TRBD2 | TRBJ2-1 | TRBV4-1 | CASRLAGGLYNKQFF | TGCGCCAGCAGACTAGCGGGAGGTCTCTACAATAAGCAGTTCTTC
. | TRBD1 | TRBJ2-7 | TRBV25-1 | CATPGQSYEQYF | TGTGCCACCCCGGGACAGTCCTACGAGCAGTACTTC
few | TRBD1 | TRBJ2-7 | TRBV7-8 | CASSAAGTGGSYEQYF | TGTGCCAGCAGCGCGGCCGGGACAGGGGGCTCCTACGAGCAGTACTTC
few | TRBD2 | TRBJ2-1 | TRBV19 | CASKRSGSYEEQFF | TGTGCCAGTAAACGGAGCGGGAGTTATGAGGAGCAGTTCTTC
. | . | TRBJ1-2 | TRBV29-1 | CSVVTQGGRGCTF | TGCAGCGTTGTAACCCAAGGAGGACGTGGCTGCACCTTC
. | TRBD1 | TRBJ2-7 | TRBV20-1 | CSASGSGTGLFPSEQYF | TGCAGTGCTAGTGGCTCCGGGACAGGGTTGTTTCCTAGCGAGCAGTACTTC
. | TRBD1 | TRBJ1-6 | TRBV7-9 | CASSLRTGDSPLHF | TGTGCCAGCAGCTTGCGGACAGGGGATTCACCCCTCCACTTT
few | . | TRBJ1-5 | TRBV6-5 | CASSSGGPSNQPQHF | TGTGCCAGCAGTTCGGGGGGGCCTAGCAATCAGCCCCAGCATTTT
. | . | TRBJ2-7 | TRBV7-9 | CASSPSAALGFEQYF | TGTGCCAGCAGCCCTTCAGCGGCACTGGGATTCGAGCAGTACTTC
. | TRBD2 | TRBJ2-1 | TRBV12-3/TRBV12-4 | CASKQRERYEQFF | TGTGCCAGCAAACAGCGGGAGCGGTACGAGCAGTTCTTC
. | TRBD2 | TRBJ2-5 | TRBV11-2 | CVSSVSSGTSGEQYF | TGTGTCAGCAGCGTATCTAGCGGGACTTCGGGTGAGCAGTACTTC
. | . | TRBJ2-7 | TRBV4-2 | CASSQALNVQNHEQYF | TGTGCCAGCAGCCAAGCCCTAAACGTCCAAAACCACGAGCAGTACTTC
. | . | TRBJ2-3 | TRBV2 | CASSEGKGSSLTDTQYF | TGTGCCAGCAGTGAAGGCAAGGGGTCTAGTTTAACGGATACGCAGTATTTT
. | . | TRBJ2-3 | TRBV10-3 | CAISEVVTDTQYF | TGTGCCATCAGTGAGGTGGTCACAGATACGCAGTATTTT
few | . | TRBJ1-2 | TRBV12-3/TRBV12-4 | CASTKAGANLRGYTF | TGTGCCAGCACCAAGGCAGGGGCAAACCTTAGAGGCTACACCTTC
. | . | TRBJ1-2 | TRBV27 | CASSLSFGIARYGYTF | TGTGCCAGCAGTTTATCCTTTGGGATAGCCCGCTATGGCTACACCTTC
. | . | TRBJ2-5 | TRBV3-1 | CASSEGTIETQYF | TGTGCCAGCTCGGAGGGCACTATAGAGACCCAGTACTTC
. | . | TRBJ2-7 | TRBV9 | CASSAGQKNEQYF | TGTGCCAGCAGCGCCGGACAGAAGAATGAGCAGTACTTC
many | TRBD1 | TRBJ2-3 | TRBV7-8 | CASSSGQGASDTQYF | TGTGCCAGCAGCTCAGGACAGGGGGCATCAGATACGCAGTATTTT
few | . | TRBJ1-4 | TRBV9 | CASSVGAGEKLFF | TGTGCCAGCAGCGTAGGCGCGGGGGAAAAACTGTTTTTT
. | TRBD2 | TRBJ2-1 | TRBV5-1 | CASKRDGYNEQFF | TGCGCCAGCAAGCGGGACGGGTACAATGAGCAGTTCTTC
. | . | TRBJ2-7 | TRBV11-2 | CASSPSGALISYEQYF | TGTGCCAGCAGCCCTTCCGGGGCACTTATTTCCTACGAGCAGTACTTC
few | TRBD2 | TRBJ2-3 | TRBV5-1 | CASSLFETGTGGSDTQYF | TGCGCCAGCAGCCTCTTTGAAACCGGGACGGGGGGGTCAGATACGCAGTATTTT
. | . | TRBJ2-1 | TRBV21-1 | CASSKAQASGAYNEQFF | TGTGCCAGCAGCAAAGCGCAGGCTAGCGGGGCATACAATGAGCAGTTCTTC
few | TRBD2 | TRBJ2-1 | TRBV12-3/TRBV12-4 | CASSLGLGNNEQFF | TGTGCCAGCAGTTTGGGACTAGGGAACAATGAGCAGTTCTTC
few | . | TRBJ2-4 | TRBV9 | CASSVAVNENIQYF | TGTGCCAGCAGCGTAGCCGTTAACGAAAACATTCAGTACTTC
. | . | TRBJ2-7 | TRBV21-1 | CANSTEGGNVPYSGEQYF | TGTGCCAATTCGACCGAGGGGGGCAATGTACCCTATTCTGGAGAGCAGTACTTC
. | . | TRBJ2-5 | TRBV11-2 | CASSYVGLQTEQYF | TGTGCCAGCAGCTACGTAGGATTGCAGACGGAGCAGTACTTC
once | TRBD1 | TRBJ1-2 | TRBV20-1 | CSARTQGANGYTF | TGCAGTGCTAGAACCCAGGGGGCGAATGGCTACACCTTC
. | . | TRBJ1-2 | TRBV6-6 | CASSYLDKYTF | TGTGCCAGCAGTTACCTGGACAAATACACCTTC
few | . | TRBJ2-1 | TRBV27 | CASSLGGNPYNEQFF | TGTGCCAGCAGTTTAGGGGGGAATCCCTACAATGAGCAGTTCTTC
. | TRBD1 | TRBJ1-2 | TRBV6-5 | CAIGQGAYGYTF | TGTGCCATTGGACAGGGGGCCTATGGCTACACCTTC
few | . | TRBJ2-3 | TRBV12-5 | CASRIPPDTQYF | TGTGCTAGTAGGATTCCGCCAGATACGCAGTATTTT
few | . | TRBJ2-1 | TRBV7-2 | CASSLEGSSGANEQFF | TGTGCCAGCAGCTTAGAGGGGAGCTCGGGAGCCAATGAGCAGTTCTTC
. | . | TRBJ2-5 | TRBV9 | CASSVTGTTLAGTQYF | TGTGCCAGCAGCGTTACCGGGACAACTTTAGCGGGGACCCAGTACTTC
. | . | TRBJ1-2 | TRBV6-5 | CASRMRVMGDYGYTF | TGTGCCAGCCGTATGCGGGTAATGGGAGACTATGGCTACACCTTC